Listed here are 3 T cell receptor beta chains from one sample, sequenced in a study of shared T cell receptors in the human thymus. Using immunoSEQ multiplex PCR, the repertoire was profiled, and TCRdb retains in-frame clones only, with some absent. The data show about 660,000 clones, 70% to 90% seen once. Separately, the same data were catalogued under a study of human thymus T cells.

The material sequenced was thymocytes. These receptors originate from a boy under three years old with a congenital heart defect.

V gene TRBV7-2 combines with J gene TRBJ1-3, with D possibly being TRBD1 (6 bases). Trimming left V 3 bases short and J 1 base short, with 10 bases between. Germline V gives CDR1 SGHTA, CDR2 FQGNSA. CDR3 size: 15 residues. The chain's CDR3 is CASSLRTVSGNTIYF. CDR3 bases: TGTGCCAGCAGCTTGCGGACAGTTTCTGGAAACACCATATATTTT.

Notes on this clone: A junction boundary mismatches the germline segment, possibly from a read error. The chain uses TRBV7-9 and TRBJ2-7, with D possibly TRBD1 on 6 matching bases. This CDR3 comprises 14 residues. In germline, CDR1 is SEHNR, CDR2 FQNEAQ (reference sequence). The CDR3 loop reads CASTLRDNSYEQYF. For the CDR3, the DNA is TGTGCCAGCACCTTAAGGGACAACTCCTACGAGCAGTACTTC. The full variable domain, its missing parts supplied by reference TRBV7-9 and TRBJ2-7, is DTGVSQNPRHKITKRGQNVTFRCDPISEHNRLYWYRQTLGQGPEFLTYFQNEAQLEKSRLLSDRFSAERPKGSFSTLEIQRTEQGDSAMYLCASTLRDNSYEQYFGPGTRLTVT.

The chain recombines TRBV4-3 with TRBJ2-3; 7 bases map to TRBD2. J lost 6 bases, V lost 0 bases, and 12 bases had no gene match. This CDR3 has 17 amino acids. The germline gives CDR1 LGHNA, CDR2 YSLEER. The DNA for the CDR3 is TGCGCCAGCAGCCAAGATTCTAGCGGCTTCCTCGGGGATACGCAGTATTTT. Its protein is CASSQDSSGFLGDTQYF.